The 21 T cell receptor beta chains listed next were all sequenced from one sample in a study of cytomegalovirus exposure and HLA in healthy donors. The PCR had 60 Vbeta and 13 Jbeta primers. Assay: immunoSEQ multiplex PCR; the TCRdb copy retains only in-frame clones and omits some. This table has about 120,000 clones, roughly 63% appearing once. The sequencing input was PBMCs. Source of these receptors: a man aged 40-49 years in good health and CMV-seropositive.

The chain recombines TRBV7-2 with TRBJ2-7; possibly TRBD1 for D (5 bases). The V end was cut by 4 bases, the J end by 3 bases, with 10 bases between. The CDR3 extends over 13 amino acids. The germline CDR1 and CDR2 sequences are SGHTA and FQGNSA. DNA of the CDR3: TGTGCCAGCAGCTACATGCAGGGCTACGAGCAGTACTTC. Encoded protein: CASSYMQGYEQYF.

The rearrangement uses TRBV9 and TRBJ1-1; TRBD1 matches at 8 bases. Germline V CDR1 and CDR2: SGDLS, YYNGEE. CDR3 length equals 14 residues. V lost 2 bases and J lost 1; bases outside the gene matches: 1. CDR3 sequence: CASSVQGANTEAFF. The CDR3 bases are TGTGCCAGCAGCGTCCAGGGGGCGAACACTGAAGCTTTCTTT.

For the CDR3, the DNA is TGTGCCACCGGGACTAGCGGGGGGGTAGGGGAGACCCAGTACTTC. It is translated as CATGTSGGVGETQYF. This chain links TRBV2 with TRBJ2-5; TRBD2 matches 16 bases. The germline gives CDR1 SNHLY, CDR2 FYNNEI. Trimming cost V 10 bases and J 5 bases; bases outside gene matches: 7. This CDR3 has 15 residues.

The V gene is TRBV5-1, the J gene TRBJ1-1; D uncertain. Between the trimmed V and J ends, which lost 1 base and 0 bases, there was a span of 13 bases. Germline loops: CDR1 SGHRS, CDR2 YFSETQ. The CDR3 length is 16 residues. CDR3: CASSLIGFEVNTEAFF. The CDR3 DNA sequence: TGCGCCAGCAGCTTGATCGGGTTTGAGGTGAACACTGAAGCTTTCTTT.

This clone was counted between two and nine times. The V call is TRBV5-1, the J call TRBJ2-2, with no clear D. Germline V lookup: CDR1 SGHRS, CDR2 YFSETQ. V was shortened by 4 bases and J by 0 bases, with 13 bases between the two germline ends. The CDR3 spans 16 residues. The CDR3 spells CASSLLGNANTGELFF. The CDR3 region has the DNA TGCGCCAGCAGCCTGCTAGGCAACGCGAACACCGGGGAGCTGTTTTTT. The full variable domain, rest sourced from reference TRBV5-1 and TRBJ2-2, is KAGVTQTPRYLIKTRGQQVTLSCSPISGHRSVSWYQQTPGQGLQFLFEYFSETQRNKGNFPGRFSGRQFSNSRSEMNVSTLELGDSALYLCASSLLGNANTGELFFGEGSRLTVL.

This chain joins TRBV5-1 and TRBJ2-3; 8 bases agree with TRBD1. Germline V gene data show CDR1 as SGHRS and CDR2 as YFSETQ. The V and J ends lost 4 bases and 0 bases, in that order; junction bases with no gene match: 4. This CDR3 contains 15 residues. The CDR3 DNA follows: TGCGCCAGCAGCGCATGGACAGGGAGCACAGATACGCAGTATTTT. It yields the protein CASSAWTGSTDTQYF. The variable domain in full, with the rest retrieved from reference TRBV5-1 and TRBJ2-3, is KAGVTQTPRYLIKTRGQQVTLSCSPISGHRSVSWYQQTPGQGLQFLFEYFSETQRNKGNFPGRFSGRQFSNSRSEMNVSTLELGDSALYLCASSAWTGSTDTQYFGPGTRLTVL.

This sequence joins TRBV9 and TRBJ2-3, with D possibly matching TRBD1 (6 bases). V dropped 0 bases and J dropped 4 bases, with 9 bases sitting between them. Germline V gives CDR1 SGDLS, CDR2 YYNGEE. The length of the CDR3 is 14 residues. The DNA for the CDR3 is TGTGCCAGCAGCGTAGATGAGGGGGCAGATACGCAGTATTTT. Its protein is CASSVDEGADTQYF.

This clone was seen a few times. The chain combines TRBV29-1 with TRBJ2-3, with 8 bases lining up with TRBD1. The germline V gene encodes CDR1 SQVTM and CDR2 ANQGSEA. The CDR3 is 15 residues long. V was pared by 1 base and J by 5 bases, with 8 bases of the junction left unmatched. The CDR3 nucleotides are TGCAGCGTTGAAGGGGCAGGGGGCTTTGGAGATACGCAGTATTTT. Amino acids: CSVEGAGGFGDTQYF.

The chain carries TRBV7-9 and TRBJ2-7; D remains unclear. Per germline, CDR1 SEHNR and CDR2 FQNEAQ (reference sequence). Trimming left V 3 bases short and J 2 bases short, with 8 bases between. CDR3 size: 13 residues. CDR3 loop: CASSFVSTYEQYF. The CDR3 DNA follows: TGTGCCAGCAGCTTTGTGTCTACCTACGAGCAGTACTTC.

The chain has TRBV19 and TRBJ1-1, with TRBD1 identical over 7 bases. The CDR3 spans 17 residues. J lost 4 bases, V lost 2 bases, and 13 bases had no gene match. From germline, CDR1 is LNHDA and CDR2 SQIVND (reference sequence). The CDR3 region has the DNA TGTGCCAGTAGTATATGGAGGGGGCTGTTGGGGAGCACTGAAGCTTTCTTT. Its protein product is CASSIWRGLLGSTEAFF. Looking up the rest from reference TRBV19 and TRBJ1-1 gives the full variable domain: DGGITQSPKYLFRKEGQNVTLSCEQNLNHDAMYWYRQDPGQGLRLIYYSQIVNDFQKGDIAEGYSVSREKKESFPLTVTSAQKNPTAFYLCASSIWRGLLGSTEAFFGQGTRLTVV.

This clone was picked up a small number of times. This rearrangement joins TRBV6-6 to TRBJ1-4; 7 bases align to TRBD1. This CDR3 region has 14 residues. The J segment lost 5 bases and the V segment lost 6 bases, leaving 6 bases of the junction unmatched. Germline values: CDR1 MNHNY, CDR2 SVGAGI (reference sequence). CDR3 protein: CASSSGQMNEKLFF. As DNA, the CDR3 is TGTGCCAGCAGCTCGGGACAGATGAATGAAAAACTGTTTTTT.

The rearrangement links TRBV11-3 to TRBJ2-1, with a possible D match to TRBD2 (6 bases). Trimming left V 2 bases short and J 9 bases short, with 8 bases between. This CDR3 comprises 12 residues. Germline assignment: CDR1 SGHNT and CDR2 YENEEA. CDR3 nucleotide sequence: TGTGCCAGCAGCTTAACTAGCAGTGAGCAGTTCTTC. It codes for CASSLTSSEQFF.

V and J are TRBV5-4 and TRBJ2-3; TRBD2 matches at 10 bases. V lost 4 bases, J lost 2 bases, and 7 bases stayed unmatched. There are 16 residues in the CDR3. The germline V gene encodes CDR1 SGHNT and CDR2 YYREEE (reference sequence). The CDR3 region is CASSVQRGGYTDTQYF. In DNA form, the CDR3 reads TGTGCCAGCAGCGTACAGCGGGGGGGATACACAGATACGCAGTATTTT.

Only a few counts were recorded for this clone. In DNA, the CDR3 is TGTGCCAGCAGCCCCCCTCGGATTAAGGGGTTCGAGCAGTTCTTC. It specifies CASSPPRIKGFEQFF. This chain links TRBV11-2 with TRBJ2-1, with TRBD1 as a possible D gene (5 bases). This CDR3 is built from 15 residues. Germline V lookup: CDR1 SGHAT, CDR2 FQNNGV. V was trimmed by 5 bases and J by 10 bases, leaving 21 bases between them.

The CDR3 protein is CASCRREYSYEQYF. As DNA, the CDR3 is TGTGCCAGTTGCCGCCGGGAGTACTCCTACGAGCAGTACTTC. The chain recombines TRBV27 with TRBJ2-7; D is possibly TRBD2 (6 bases). Per germline, CDR1 MNHEY and CDR2 SMNVEV (reference sequence). With 9 bases removed from V and 0 bases from J, the gap between germline ends came to 15 bases. This CDR3 has 14 residues.

The chain employs TRBV10-3 and TRBJ1-4, with 8 bases aligning to TRBD1. V was pared by 4 bases and J by 8 bases, with 6 bases of the junction left unmatched. This CDR3 is 14 amino acids long. Germline-derived CDR1 and CDR2 are ENHRY and SYGVKD. DNA for the CDR3: TGTGCCATCAGTGGGGACAGGTTACGGGAAAAACTGTTTTTT. Protein sequence: CAISGDRLREKLFF.

The rearrangement links TRBV30 to TRBJ1-1; a weak D match, TRBD1 (6 bases). Germline CDR1 GTSNPN, CDR2 SVGIG (reference sequence). The germline V and J ends were trimmed by 0 bases and 7 bases, with 12 bases remaining between them. The CDR3 extends over 13 amino acids. The CDR3 coding sequence is TGTGCCTGGAGTGTTTTGTCAGGGGTTGAAGCTTTCTTT. Its translation: CAWSVLSGVEAFF. Filled out from reference TRBV30 and TRBJ1-1, the complete variable domain reads SQTIHQWPATLVQPVGSPLSLECTVEGTSNPNLYWYRQAAGRGLQLLFYSVGIGQISSEVPQNLSASRPQDRQFILSSKKLLLSDSGFYLCAWSVLSGVEAFFGQGTRLTVV.

This clone was detected only a few times. The rearrangement joins TRBV6-1 to TRBJ1-5, with 8 bases that match TRBD1. Losses at the gene ends were 8 bases for V and 5 bases for J; bases not matched to a gene: 8. The length of the CDR3 is 14 residues. Germline-derived CDR1 and CDR2 are MNHNS and SASEGT. The CDR3: CASGRQGSDQPQHF. In DNA form, the CDR3 reads TGTGCCAGCGGGAGACAGGGGAGCGATCAGCCCCAGCATTTT.

The genes are TRBV5-8 and TRBJ2-1; 8 nucleotides align to TRBD2. This CDR3 has 16 residues. Germline V gives CDR1 SGHTS, CDR2 YDEGEE. J was trimmed by 1 base and V by 5 bases; bases with no gene match: 8. The CDR3 spells CASSSSGTSSYNEQFF. CDR3 DNA: TGTGCCAGCAGTTCCTCCGGGACTAGTTCCTACAATGAGCAGTTCTTC. The full variable domain, in which reference TRBV5-8 and TRBJ2-1 provide the parts outside the CDR3, is EAGVTQSPTHLIKTRGQQATLRCSPISGHTSVYWYQQALGLGLQFLLWYDEGEERNRGNFPPRFSGRQFPNYSSELNVNALELEDSALYLCASSSSGTSSYNEQFFGPGTRLTVL.

The gene calls are TRBV7-9 and TRBJ2-1; 10 bases are shared with TRBD2. The CDR3 is 15 residues long. The V gene end was trimmed by 5 bases and the J gene end by 7 bases; junction bases not matched to a gene: 8. Per the germline V gene, CDR1 is SEHNR and CDR2 is FQNEAQ (reference sequence). CDR3 amino acids: CASSPDLAGANEQFF. The CDR3, as DNA: TGTGCCAGCAGCCCCGATCTAGCGGGAGCTAATGAGCAGTTCTTC.

This chain links TRBV30 with TRBJ2-5, with 8 positions matching TRBD2. In germline, CDR1 is GTSNPN, CDR2 SVGIG (reference sequence). CDR3 size: 15 residues. V dropped 3 bases and J dropped 4; count of bases not matched to a gene: 10. This CDR3 reads CAWSPPLAGGETQYF. CDR3 bases: TGTGCCTGGAGCCCGCCCTTGGCGGGAGGAGAGACCCAGTACTTC.